This T cell receptor beta chain was captured in a study of T cell repertoires and HLA-DP antigens. With regard to this clone: Its antigen is undetermined.

Assay: immunoSEQ multiplex PCR; the TCRdb copy retains only in-frame clones and omits some. The table lists over 60,000 clones, roughly 77% of them singletons. Germline V CDR1 and CDR2: PRHDT, FYEKMQ (reference sequence). V lost 2 bases and J lost 3; bases outside the gene matches: 11. This CDR3 is 19 amino acids long. This TCR came from a man aged 55-75 years in good health and CMV-seronegative. The genes are TRBV13 and TRBJ2-1; 12 positions match TRBD2. Sequencing input: CD4+ T cells from PBMCs. The DNA for the CDR3 is TGTGCCAGCAGCTTATGGCTAGCGGGAGGGCCGTTAAACTACAATGAGCAGTTCTTC. This encodes CASSLWLAGGPLNYNEQFF.